This T cell receptor (beta chain) was sequenced in a study of cytomegalovirus exposure and HLA in healthy donors. Study outcomes and limitations: Later work showed greater clonal expansion in HLA-associated TCR beta chains than in equally common others. Listed as cytomegalovirus-associated were about 160 TCR beta chains. Roughly even sequencing depth across donors was the assumption behind the presence/absence analyses. Reports credit the classifier with highly specific, highly sensitive diagnosis of cytomegalovirus status.

Both 60 Vbeta primers and 13 Jbeta primers went into the PCR. TCRdb's copy holds only in-frame clones and misses some; the assay was immunoSEQ multiplex PCR. Of approximately 130,000 clones listed, 65% to 85% were seen once; the top ten hold around 1.2%. The CDR3 spans 13 residues. The V segment lost 8 bases and the J segment 8 bases; nucleotides outside the gene matches: 10. Germline values: CDR1 KGHSH, CDR2 LQKENI. Remarks on this clone: Its cognate antigen is unknown.

This rearrangement joins TRBV18 to TRBJ2-3; 7 bases are shared with TRBD2. The specimen sequenced was PBMCs. This clonotype originated in a man aged 45 to 65 in good health and CMV-seronegative. CDR3 in DNA: TGTGCCAGCCCTACTCGGGGGGTAGGTACGCAGTATTTT. Protein: CASPTRGVGTQYF.